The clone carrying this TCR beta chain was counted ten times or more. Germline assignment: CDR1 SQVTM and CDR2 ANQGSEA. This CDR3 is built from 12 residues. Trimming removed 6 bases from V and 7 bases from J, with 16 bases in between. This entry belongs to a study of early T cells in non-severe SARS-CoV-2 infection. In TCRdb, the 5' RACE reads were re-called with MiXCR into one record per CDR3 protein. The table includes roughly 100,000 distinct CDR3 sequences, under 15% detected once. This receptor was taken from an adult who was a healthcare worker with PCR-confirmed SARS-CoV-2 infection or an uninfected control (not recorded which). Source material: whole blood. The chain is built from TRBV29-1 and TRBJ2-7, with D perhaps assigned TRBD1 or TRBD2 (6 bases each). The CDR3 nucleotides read TGCAGCGTGCCCAGGGGCGCGGGGGAGCAGTACTTC. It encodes CSVPRGAGEQYF.